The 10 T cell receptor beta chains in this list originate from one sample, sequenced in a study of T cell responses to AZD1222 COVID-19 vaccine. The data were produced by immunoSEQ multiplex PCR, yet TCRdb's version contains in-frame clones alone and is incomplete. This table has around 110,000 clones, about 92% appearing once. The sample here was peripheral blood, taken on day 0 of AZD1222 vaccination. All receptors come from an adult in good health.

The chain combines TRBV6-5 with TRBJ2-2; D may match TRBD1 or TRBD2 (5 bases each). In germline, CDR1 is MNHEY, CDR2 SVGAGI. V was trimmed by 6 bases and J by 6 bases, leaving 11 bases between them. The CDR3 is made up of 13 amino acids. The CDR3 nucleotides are TGTGCCAGCAGGTTTTCGGGGCCCGGGGAGCTGTTTTTT. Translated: CASRFSGPGELFF.

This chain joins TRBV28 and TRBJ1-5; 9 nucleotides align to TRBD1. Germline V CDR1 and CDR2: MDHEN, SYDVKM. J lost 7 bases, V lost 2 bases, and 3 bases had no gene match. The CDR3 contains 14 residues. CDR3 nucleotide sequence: TGTGCCAGCAGTTTAAGACAGGGGGACCAGCCCCAGCATTTT. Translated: CASSLRQGDQPQHF.

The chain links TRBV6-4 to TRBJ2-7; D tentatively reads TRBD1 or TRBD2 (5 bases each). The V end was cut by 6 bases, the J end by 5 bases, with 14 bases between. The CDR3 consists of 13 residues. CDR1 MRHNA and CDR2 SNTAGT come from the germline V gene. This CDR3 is CASSAGATDEQYF. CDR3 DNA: TGTGCCAGCAGCGCCGGGGCCACGGACGAGCAGTACTTC.

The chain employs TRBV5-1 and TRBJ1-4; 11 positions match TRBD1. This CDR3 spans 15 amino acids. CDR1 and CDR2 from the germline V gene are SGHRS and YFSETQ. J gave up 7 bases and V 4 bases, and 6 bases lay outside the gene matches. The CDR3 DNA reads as TGCGCCAGCAGCGGAGGGACAGGGGGTGGTGAAAAACTGTTTTTT. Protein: CASSGGTGGGEKLFF.

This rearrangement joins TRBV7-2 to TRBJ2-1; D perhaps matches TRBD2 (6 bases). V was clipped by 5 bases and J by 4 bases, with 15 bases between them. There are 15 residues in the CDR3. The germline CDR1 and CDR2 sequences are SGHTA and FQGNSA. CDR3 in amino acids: CASSLKGLGYNEQFF. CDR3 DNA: TGTGCCAGCAGCCTAAAGGGACTGGGATACAATGAGCAGTTCTTC.

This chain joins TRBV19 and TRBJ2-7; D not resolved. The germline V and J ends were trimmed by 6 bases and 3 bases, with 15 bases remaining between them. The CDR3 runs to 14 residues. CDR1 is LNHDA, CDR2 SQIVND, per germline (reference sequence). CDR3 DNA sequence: TGTGCCAGTAGGGCCCGGGTGGGTTACTACGAGCAGTACTTC. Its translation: CASRARVGYYEQYF.

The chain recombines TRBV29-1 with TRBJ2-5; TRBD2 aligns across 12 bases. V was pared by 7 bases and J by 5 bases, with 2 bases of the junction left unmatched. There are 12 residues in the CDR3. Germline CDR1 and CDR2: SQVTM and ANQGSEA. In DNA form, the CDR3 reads TGCAGCGGACTAGCGGGGGAGGAGACCCAGTACTTC. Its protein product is CSGLAGEETQYF.

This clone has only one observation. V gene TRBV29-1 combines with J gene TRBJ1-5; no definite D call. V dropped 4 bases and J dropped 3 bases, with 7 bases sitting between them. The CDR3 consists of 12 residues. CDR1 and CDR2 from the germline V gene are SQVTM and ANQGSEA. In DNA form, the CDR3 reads TGCAGCGTTGGAGGTTACAATCAGCCCCAGCATTTT. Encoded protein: CSVGGYNQPQHF.

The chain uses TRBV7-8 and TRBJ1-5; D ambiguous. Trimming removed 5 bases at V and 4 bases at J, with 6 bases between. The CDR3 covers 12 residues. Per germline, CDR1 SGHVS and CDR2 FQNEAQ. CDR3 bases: TGTGCCAGCAGCCGAACTAATCAGCCCCAGCATTTT. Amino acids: CASSRTNQPQHF.

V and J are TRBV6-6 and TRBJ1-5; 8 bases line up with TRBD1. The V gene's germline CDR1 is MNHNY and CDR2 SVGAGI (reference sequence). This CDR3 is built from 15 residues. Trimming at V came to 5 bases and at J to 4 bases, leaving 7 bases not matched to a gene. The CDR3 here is CASSDGTGLNQPQHF. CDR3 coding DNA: TGTGCCAGCAGTGACGGGACAGGATTAAATCAGCCCCAGCATTTT.